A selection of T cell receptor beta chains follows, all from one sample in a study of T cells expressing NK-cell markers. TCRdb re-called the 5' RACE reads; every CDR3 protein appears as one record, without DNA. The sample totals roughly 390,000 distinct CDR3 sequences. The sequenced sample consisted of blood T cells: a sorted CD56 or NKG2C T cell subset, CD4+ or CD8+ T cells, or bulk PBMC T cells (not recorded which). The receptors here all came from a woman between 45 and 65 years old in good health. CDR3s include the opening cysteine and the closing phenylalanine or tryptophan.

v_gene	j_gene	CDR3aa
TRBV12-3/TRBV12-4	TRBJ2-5	CASSWLGQGGETQYF
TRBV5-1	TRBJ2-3	CASSSGIGADTQYF
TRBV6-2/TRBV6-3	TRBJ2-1	CASSSQRGVYNEQFF
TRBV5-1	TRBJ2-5	CASSLAGAARQETQYF
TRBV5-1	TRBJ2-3	CASSSSPSRTDTQYF
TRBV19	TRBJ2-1	CASREDVNEQFF
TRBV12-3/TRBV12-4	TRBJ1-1	CASSTGAGAFF
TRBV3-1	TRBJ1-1	CASSPSGRGGAFF
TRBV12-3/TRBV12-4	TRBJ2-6	CASSFWAGGTGANVLTF
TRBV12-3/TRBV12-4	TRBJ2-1	CASRWGGRSSYNEQFF
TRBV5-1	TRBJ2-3	CASSLGKGLAGTDTQYF
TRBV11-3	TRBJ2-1	CASSLVRASRVNEQFF
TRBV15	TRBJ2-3	CATTDGGTDTQYF
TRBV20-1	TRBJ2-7	CSARGLAGLYEQYF
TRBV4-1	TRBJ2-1	CASSQPWTSGRATEQFF
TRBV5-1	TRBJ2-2	CASSTGTSGGLGTGDLFF
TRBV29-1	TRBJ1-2	CSVEELRRINYGYTF
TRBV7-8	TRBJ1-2	CASSLGPGREYGYTF
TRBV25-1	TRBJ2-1	CASSGISSYNEQFF
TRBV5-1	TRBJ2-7	CASSEDPLGNYEQYF
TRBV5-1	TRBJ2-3	CASSDSPGSQDTQYF
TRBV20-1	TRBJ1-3	CSASTLAGGGNTIYF
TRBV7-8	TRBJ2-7	CASSLVDGTGSYEQYF
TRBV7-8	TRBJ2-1	CASSLASGGTPGYNEQFF
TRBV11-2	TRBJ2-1	CASSFSRPEQFF
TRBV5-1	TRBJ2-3	CASSNGELADTQYF
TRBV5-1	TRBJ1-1	CASSLEGLREAFF
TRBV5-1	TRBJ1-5	CASSLDIRQPQHF
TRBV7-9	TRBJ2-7	CASSPLTDRGLGYGQYF
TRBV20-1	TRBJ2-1	CSAGVGVSYNEQFF
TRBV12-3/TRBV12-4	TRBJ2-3	CASSWEAGPLTDTQYF